This entry concerns a single T cell receptor (beta chain). Its antigen is unknown. Germline CDR1 is SGHTA and CDR2 is FQGNSA. The CDR3 sequence is 15 residues long. With 4 bases clipped from V and 0 bases from J, the junction kept 4 bases outside the gene matches. The sample originates from a study of cytomegalovirus exposure and HLA in healthy donors. The wider study: Of the donors genotyped, approximately 400 in all, 75% to 85% fell in the Caucasian-associated ancestry cluster.

Study-wide points: Published work reported that the classifier diagnosed cytomegalovirus status with high specificity and sensitivity. Later on, analysis showed that most CMV-associated TCR beta chains appeared to be HLA-restricted.

Use of 60 Vbeta and 13 Jbeta primers characterized the PCR. This table comes from immunoSEQ multiplex PCR, and its TCRdb copy is limited to in-frame clones, with some not included. The table includes 50,000 to 80,000 clones, 77% detected once. The source is a male donor in good health and CMV-seropositive. The chain carries TRBV7-2 and TRBJ1-2; TRBD1 matches 8 bases. Sequencing was performed on PBMCs. The CDR3 region is CASSWTGPTNYGYTF. The CDR3 nucleotides read TGTGCCAGCAGCTGGACAGGGCCTACTAACTATGGCTACACCTTC.